Listed here are 25 T cell receptor beta chains from one sample, sequenced in a study of T cell responses to AZD1222 COVID-19 vaccine. Using immunoSEQ multiplex PCR, the repertoire was profiled, and TCRdb retains in-frame clones only, with some absent. The sample yields 100,000 to 150,000 clones, 88% seen once. The source material was peripheral blood, sampled on day 0 of AZD1222 vaccination. All receptors come from an adult in good health.

The chain joins TRBV19 to TRBJ1-1; D remains unclear. Looked up from germline, CDR1 is LNHDA and CDR2 is SQIVND (reference sequence). The ends were cut back, 3 bases at V and 9 bases at J, with 8 bases in the middle. The CDR3 extends over 11 amino acids. The CDR3 region is CASSIGRKAFF. CDR3 in DNA: TGTGCCAGTAGTATCGGGCGGAAAGCTTTCTTT.

The chain recombines TRBV6-2 or TRBV6-3 with TRBJ2-1, with D possibly called TRBD1 or TRBD2 (6 bases each). The CDR3 consists of 15 residues. V lost 3 bases and J 5 bases, leaving 14 bases between the germline ends. Germline V gives CDR1 MNHEY, CDR2 SVGEGT. CDR3 residues: CASSYRGRGNNEQFF. The CDR3 DNA follows: TGTGCCAGCAGTTATCGGGGGCGCGGCAACAATGAGCAGTTCTTC.

V is TRBV4-1 and J is TRBJ2-1; possibly TRBD2 for D (6 bases). This CDR3 comprises 13 residues. Per the germline V gene, CDR1 is MGHRA and CDR2 is YSYEKL. V lost 0 bases, J lost 8 bases, and 8 bases lay in between. The CDR3 sequence is CASSQEASDEQFF. Written as DNA, the CDR3 is TGCGCCAGCAGCCAAGAGGCTAGCGATGAGCAGTTCTTC.

The chain employs TRBV12-3 or TRBV12-4 and TRBJ1-6; no clear D gene. V lost 6 bases to trimming and J lost 10 bases, with 13 bases between them. CDR3 length: 13 amino acids. The CDR3 is CASRRTLRSPLHF. Here the CDR3 DNA reads TGTGCCAGCAGGAGGACCTTGCGCTCACCCCTCCACTTT.

Here the CDR3 reads CASTLIEGRGYTF. CDR3 bases: TGTGCCAGCACCCTAATTGAGGGCCGTGGCTACACCTTC. V and J are TRBV6-6 and TRBJ1-2; D unresolved. The CDR3 consists of 13 residues. V gave up 7 bases and J gave up 7 bases, with 16 bases separating them. The germline V gene has CDR1 MNHNY and CDR2 SVGAGI (reference sequence).

On this clone: Additional DNA sequences in this sample encode the identical CDR3. The chain joins TRBV5-1 to TRBJ1-4, with TRBD1 identical over 7 bases. The CDR3 runs to 15 residues. Germline V CDR1 and CDR2: SGHRS, YFSETQ. The trim removed 3 bases at V and 2 bases at J, leaving 4 bases unmatched. CDR3: CASSSTGATNEKLFF. The CDR3 DNA is TGCGCCAGCAGCTCAACAGGGGCGACTAATGAAAAACTGTTTTTT.

The chain has TRBV6-2 or TRBV6-3 and TRBJ2-2, with D tentatively TRBD1 (5 bases). This CDR3 has 15 amino acids. The V end lost 4 bases, the J end lost 7 bases, and 16 bases lay between the germline ends. CDR1 MNHEY and CDR2 SVGEGT come from the germline V gene. The CDR3 coding sequence is TGTGCCAGCAGTTTCCCAGGATGGGGCAGCGGGGAGCTGTTTTTT. As protein: CASSFPGWGSGELFF.

The rearrangement joins TRBV5-4 to TRBJ1-2; D remains unclear. The V gene's germline CDR1 is SGHNT and CDR2 YYREEE (reference sequence). V gave up 4 bases and J gave up 4 bases, with 14 bases separating them. CDR3 size: 14 residues. The CDR3 DNA sequence: TGTGCCAGCAGCCCCCGGCAGATCAGCTATGGCTACACCTTC. It is translated as CASSPRQISYGYTF.

This chain links TRBV6-2 or TRBV6-3 with TRBJ1-2, with D hard to call. Germline-derived CDR1 and CDR2 are MNHEY and SVGEGT. Trimming removed 2 bases from V and 2 bases from J, with 9 bases in between. The length of the CDR3 is 14 residues. The CDR3 DNA reads as TGTGCCAGCAGTTACGCCGGAAGAAACTATGGCTACACCTTC. Translation: CASSYAGRNYGYTF.

The chain joins TRBV5-1 to TRBJ1-2; possible D gene TRBD1, 5 bases. The germline CDR1 and CDR2 sequences are SGHRS and YFSETQ. The CDR3 is 14 amino acids. The germline V and J ends were trimmed by 2 bases and 8 bases, with 16 bases remaining between them. The CDR3 DNA sequence: TGCGCCAGCAGCTTTGGGTCTTGGGGGAACGGCTACACCTTC. This codes for CASSFGSWGNGYTF.

The rearrangement links TRBV2 to TRBJ2-7; 7 bases are a match to TRBD2. The CDR3 sequence is 15 residues long. The V and J ends lost 4 bases and 2 bases, in that order; junction bases with no gene match: 8. Germline V CDR1 and CDR2: SNHLY, FYNNEI. CDR3 amino acids: CASSGSTSAPYEQYF. CDR3 in DNA: TGTGCCAGCAGTGGCTCAACTAGCGCACCCTACGAGCAGTACTTC.

For the CDR3, the DNA is TGTGCCAGCAGCTTATATGGGAGTGATTACGAGCAGTACTTC. It specifies CASSLYGSDYEQYF. The J gene is TRBJ2-7, the V gene TRBV11-3; the D gene is possibly TRBD2 (5 bases). Germline assignment: CDR1 SGHNT and CDR2 YENEEA. The CDR3 sequence is 14 residues long. Trimming removed 2 bases at V and 4 bases at J, with 12 bases between.

The chain combines TRBV19 with TRBJ1-3; D might be TRBD1 (5 bases). The CDR3 is made up of 14 amino acids. Between the trimmed V and J ends, which lost 7 bases and 0 bases, there was a span of 10 bases. CDR1 is LNHDA and CDR2 is SQIVND in the germline V gene (reference sequence). The CDR3 protein is CASNRQSSGNTIYF. In nucleotides, the CDR3 is TGTGCCAGTAATCGACAGAGCTCTGGAAACACCATATATTTT.

The genes are TRBV29-1 and TRBJ2-1; 8 bases map to TRBD2. The CDR3 length is 13 residues. Losses at the gene ends were 8 bases for V and 6 bases for J; bases not matched to a gene: 9. Germline-derived CDR1 and CDR2 are SQVTM and ANQGSEA. The CDR3 loop is CSLLAAMTNEQFF. CDR3 coding DNA: TGCAGCCTACTAGCGGCTATGACCAATGAGCAGTTCTTC.

The V gene is TRBV7-2, the J gene TRBJ2-1, with 8 bases aligning to TRBD1. The CDR3 length is 14 residues. Germline CDR1 is SGHTA and CDR2 is FQGNSA. Trimming took 3 bases from V and 6 from J; bases not matched to a gene: 4. CDR3 sequence reads: CASSFTGGGNEQFF. CDR3 bases: TGTGCCAGCAGCTTCACAGGGGGAGGCAATGAGCAGTTCTTC.

In nucleotides, the CDR3 is TGCAGCACCTTCTCAGGGGAACGAGAGACCCAGTACTTC. Its translation: CSTFSGERETQYF. V and J are TRBV29-1 and TRBJ2-5, with D perhaps TRBD1 (6 bases). Germline lookup yields CDR1 SQVTM and CDR2 ANQGSEA. The CDR3 is 13 amino acids. Trimming removed 8 bases from V and 4 bases from J, with 17 bases in between.

V usage is TRBV5-1 and J usage is TRBJ2-2, with D possibly matching TRBD1 (5 bases). This CDR3 contains 15 residues. V was pared by 4 bases and J by 2 bases, with 12 bases between. Germline V CDR1 and CDR2: SGHRS, YFSETQ. The DNA of the CDR3 is TGCGCCAGCAGCCCTAGACAGCCCAACACCGGGGAGCTGTTTTTT. It yields the protein CASSPRQPNTGELFF. The full variable domain, rest sourced from reference TRBV5-1 and TRBJ2-2, is KAGVTQTPRYLIKTRGQQVTLSCSPISGHRSVSWYQQTPGQGLQFLFEYFSETQRNKGNFPGRFSGRQFSNSRSEMNVSTLELGDSALYLCASSPRQPNTGELFFGEGSRLTVL.

This chain joins TRBV18 and TRBJ1-4; no reliable D call. V was pared by 4 bases and J by 8 bases, with 14 bases between. The CDR3 consists of 14 residues. The germline V gene has CDR1 KGHSH and CDR2 LQKENI. The CDR3 sequence is CASSRERLEEKLFF. The CDR3 DNA reads as TGTGCCAGCTCACGGGAACGCCTCGAAGAAAAACTGTTTTTT. The variable domain in full, completed from reference TRBV18 and TRBJ1-4, reads NAGVMQNPRHLVRRRGQEARLRCSPMKGHSHVYWYRQLPEEGLKFMVYLQKENIIDESGMPKERFSAEFPKEGPSILRIQQVVRGDSAAYFCASSRERLEEKLFFGSGTQLSVL.

This clone turned up a few times. The V gene is TRBV6-1, the J gene TRBJ1-6; 7 bases are a match to TRBD1. The CDR3 length is 16 residues. The ends lost 4 bases at V and 14 bases at J; junction bases unmatched: 17. The germline CDR1 and CDR2 sequences are MNHNS and SASEGT. CDR3 sequence reads: CASSVPGGQGPGSLHF. CDR3 bases: TGTGCCAGCAGTGTACCAGGGGGGCAGGGGCCTGGTTCCCTCCACTTT.

The chain joins TRBV10-3 to TRBJ2-2; D tentatively reads TRBD1 or TRBD2 (7 bases each). Germline V gene data show CDR1 as ENHRY and CDR2 as SYGVKD. Trimming took off 4 bases at V and 6 bases at J, with 12 bases between the two ends. The CDR3 contains 14 residues. The CDR3 sequence: CAISARGGAGELFF. The CDR3 bases are TGTGCCATCAGTGCCAGGGGGGGCGCCGGGGAGCTGTTTTTT.

The rearrangement links TRBV7-9 to TRBJ1-5; D ambiguous. Per the germline V gene, CDR1 is SEHNR and CDR2 is FQNEAQ (reference sequence). Between the trimmed V and J ends, which lost 1 base and 6 bases, there was a span of 16 bases. This CDR3 region has 16 residues. The CDR3: CASSLGSEARSQPQHF. The DNA for the CDR3 is TGTGCCAGCAGCTTAGGATCGGAGGCTCGGAGTCAGCCCCAGCATTTT.

V usage is TRBV18 and J usage is TRBJ2-2; D not certain. Germline-derived CDR1 and CDR2 are KGHSH and LQKENI. The ends were cut back, 2 bases at V and 2 bases at J, with 6 bases in the middle. This CDR3 spans 14 amino acids. As DNA, the CDR3 is TGTGCCAGCTCACCAAAACCTAACACCGGGGAGCTGTTTTTT. Translating gives CASSPKPNTGELFF.

The chain is built from TRBV19 and TRBJ1-1; no clear D gene. Trimming shortened V by 3 bases and J by 0 bases, and 8 bases separated the two germline ends. The CDR3 length is 14 residues. CDR1 LNHDA and CDR2 SQIVND come from the germline V gene (reference sequence). The DNA for the CDR3 is TGTGCCAGTAGTATTGAGACGTTGAACACTGAAGCTTTCTTT. It is translated as CASSIETLNTEAFF.

The sample holds a few counts of this clone. The CDR3 nucleotides read TGCGCCAGCAGTATTTTAAGCTCCTACGAGCAGTACTTC. Protein sequence: CASSILSSYEQYF. The chain has TRBV10-2 and TRBJ2-7; the D is unclear. The CDR3 is 13 residues long. Trimming took 5 bases from V and 0 from J, leaving 8 bases between them. Germline CDR1 WSHSY, CDR2 SAAADI.

This sequence joins TRBV27 and TRBJ2-7, with D possibly matching TRBD2 (6 bases). Germline assignment: CDR1 MNHEY and CDR2 SMNVEV (reference sequence). This CDR3 comprises 15 residues. Trimming left V 4 bases short and J 6 bases short, with 19 bases between. CDR3 coding DNA: TGTGCCAGCAGTTCGCGGGGCGGACTTCGTTCCGAGCAGTACTTC. This encodes CASSSRGGLRSEQYF.